The 10 T cell receptor beta chains below come from one sample, sequenced in a study of cytomegalovirus exposure and HLA in healthy donors. Vbeta (60) and Jbeta (13) primers were used in the PCR. TCRdb's copy holds only in-frame clones and misses some; the assay was immunoSEQ multiplex PCR. The repertoire has around 270,000 clones, 80% of them found once; the top ten carry about 0.28%. The sample comprised PBMCs. These receptors were obtained from a girl aged 2 to 10 in good health and CMV-seronegative.

The V call is TRBV2, the J call TRBJ2-7; a weak D match, TRBD1 (5 bases). CDR1 is SNHLY, CDR2 FYNNEI, per germline. This CDR3 is 15 amino acids long. With 7 bases removed from V and 1 base from J, the gap between germline ends came to 17 bases. CDR3 DNA: TGTGCCAGCACCGAAGGGGTGGGCAGGTCCTACGAGCAGTACTTC. The encoded protein is CASTEGVGRSYEQYF.

This clone appeared a few times. V and J are TRBV5-4 and TRBJ1-1; D is possibly TRBD1 (5 bases). Germline V gene data show CDR1 as SGHNT and CDR2 as YYREEE (reference sequence). Trimming cost V 3 bases and J 5 bases, with 14 bases left between them. The CDR3 loop spans 14 amino acids. CDR3 DNA: TGTGCCAGCAGCTCGGGGGGGATTGTAACTGAAGCTTTCTTT. This translates into CASSSGGIVTEAFF.

V is TRBV7-9 and J is TRBJ1-1; D is perhaps TRBD1 (6 bases). This CDR3 has 17 amino acids. V lost 3 bases and J 0 bases, leaving 17 bases between the germline ends. CDR1 SEHNR and CDR2 FQNEAQ come from the germline V gene (reference sequence). CDR3 protein: CASSFRSGEGMNTEAFF. CDR3 coding DNA: TGTGCCAGCAGCTTTCGATCAGGGGAGGGCATGAACACTGAAGCTTTCTTT.

This clone was detected only once. The chain recombines TRBV28 with TRBJ1-2; 7 positions agree with TRBD1. The CDR3 runs 12 residues. The germline gives CDR1 MDHEN, CDR2 SYDVKM. After removal of 4 bases from V and 7 bases from J, the junction contained 3 bases not matched to a gene. The CDR3 protein is CASSSRDSGYTF. For the CDR3, the DNA is TGTGCCAGCAGTTCAAGGGACAGTGGCTACACCTTC.

This clone was seen a handful of times. V usage is TRBV5-1 and J usage is TRBJ2-3; 8 bases agree with TRBD2. After removal of 5 bases from V and 2 bases from J, the junction contained 4 bases not matched to a gene. This CDR3 is 14 amino acids long. Germline lookup yields CDR1 SGHRS and CDR2 YFSETQ. CDR3 protein: CASRIAGITDTQYF. The CDR3 DNA sequence: TGCGCCAGCAGGATAGCGGGGATCACAGATACGCAGTATTTT.

This chain links TRBV6-5 with TRBJ2-1; D might be TRBD2 (6 bases). This CDR3 has 15 residues. The V gene lost 6 bases and the J gene lost 6 bases, with 18 bases spanning the gap. Germline assignment: CDR1 MNHEY and CDR2 SVGAGI. The CDR3 loop reads CASSSISGSPNEQFF. DNA of the CDR3: TGTGCCAGCAGCTCGATTTCCGGGAGTCCCAATGAGCAGTTCTTC.

The CDR3 bases are TGCGCCAGCAGCCAGGCGGCCGGGACAGATTATAATTCACCCCTCCACTTT. Protein sequence: CASSQAAGTDYNSPLHF. The J gene is TRBJ1-6, the V gene TRBV4-1; 7 bases are a match to TRBD1. Germline assignment: CDR1 MGHRA and CDR2 YSYEKL. Trimming removed 3 bases from V and 4 bases from J; junction bases left unmatched: 9. CDR3 length equals 17 residues.

The chain joins TRBV5-1 to TRBJ2-7, with TRBD1 identical over 11 bases. The germline V gene has CDR1 SGHRS and CDR2 YFSETQ. The CDR3 has 14 residues. V dropped 4 bases and J dropped 3; count of bases not matched to a gene: 3. CDR3 in amino acids: CASSMGQGGYEQYF. The CDR3 region has the DNA TGCGCCAGCAGCATGGGACAGGGGGGCTACGAGCAGTACTTC. The complete variable domain, with remaining parts taken from reference TRBV5-1 and TRBJ2-7, reads KAGVTQTPRYLIKTRGQQVTLSCSPISGHRSVSWYQQTPGQGLQFLFEYFSETQRNKGNFPGRFSGRQFSNSRSEMNVSTLELGDSALYLCASSMGQGGYEQYFGPGTRLTVT.

In regard to this clone: This specimen includes other DNA sequences encoding the same CDR3. The CDR3 DNA is TGTGCCAGCAGCTTAGGACAGGGGGAATATAATTCACCCCTCCACTTT. This encodes CASSLGQGEYNSPLHF. The chain employs TRBV11-1 and TRBJ1-6; 9 nucleotides agree with TRBD1. V lost 1 base and J lost 4; bases outside the gene matches: 2. This CDR3 has 16 residues. Germline CDR1 SGHAT, CDR2 FQDESV (reference sequence).

The chain links TRBV5-6 to TRBJ1-4; tentatively, D is TRBD1 (6 bases). Per germline, CDR1 SGHDT and CDR2 YYEEEE. The CDR3 contains 17 residues. V was shortened by 0 bases and J by 6 bases, with 18 bases between the two germline ends. Here the CDR3 reads CASSLEFVGHGDEKLFF. The CDR3, as DNA: TGTGCCAGCAGCTTGGAATTTGTGGGACACGGAGATGAAAAACTGTTTTTT.